This T cell receptor beta chain derives from a study of cytomegalovirus exposure and HLA in healthy donors. In regard to this clone: The antigen is undetermined.

The germline V gene has CDR1 KGHSH and CDR2 LQKENI. Trimming removed 3 bases from V and 7 bases from J; junction bases left unmatched: 11. This CDR3 has 15 amino acids. Primers: 60 Vbeta forward and 13 Jbeta reverse. Assay: immunoSEQ multiplex PCR; the TCRdb copy retains only in-frame clones and omits some. Listed are approximately 140,000 clones; about 2.2% falls within the top ten. General study results and limits: Three CMV-associated chains were confirmed in vitro to be specific for CMV antigens.

The source material was PBMCs. The clonotype originates from a woman aged 18 to 35 in good health and CMV-seronegative. This chain links TRBV18 with TRBJ1-1; 7 bases are shared with TRBD1. The CDR3 is CASSPEAGGVGEAFF. For the CDR3, the DNA is TGTGCCAGCTCACCCGAGGCAGGGGGAGTCGGTGAAGCTTTCTTT.